The rows below give T cell receptor beta chains drawn from one sample of a study of Ad26.COV2.S vaccination and SARS-CoV-2 variants. Assay: immunoSEQ multiplex PCR; the TCRdb copy retains only in-frame clones and omits some. The data show about 680,000 clones, around 92% seen once. The sample was peripheral blood, taken in a trial of Ad26.COV2.S vaccine versus placebo. The receptors were gathered from a person aged 18-65 years who received the Ad26.COV2.S COVID-19 vaccine or a placebo. The CDR3 runs from the conserved cysteine through the conserved F or W. Each record gives: J gene, D gene, clone size, V gene, CDR3 protein, CDR3 DNA. A D gene is named only where the DNA matches it firmly. Clone sizes are given selectively: once, few, many, or a class where the clone is expanded.

TRBJ1-3 | NA | NA | TRBV2 | CASTPRSGNTIYF | TGTGCCAGCACCCCTCGCTCTGGAAACACCATATATTTT
TRBJ1-1 | TRBD1 | NA | TRBV6-5 | CASSYGTELLITEAFF | TGTGCCAGCAGTTACGGGACAGAACTTCTGATCACTGAAGCTTTCTTT
TRBJ2-7 | NA | few | TRBV19 | CASSMFQGMGYEQYF | TGTGCCAGTAGTATGTTCCAGGGTATGGGCTACGAGCAGTACTTC
TRBJ1-1 | TRBD1 | NA | TRBV7-2 | CASSLSGGNTEAFF | TGTGCCAGCAGCTTATCAGGGGGTAACACTGAAGCTTTCTTT
TRBJ1-4 | TRBD1 | NA | TRBV6-5 | CARRDRCEKLFF | TGTGCCCGCCGGGACAGATGTGAAAAACTGTTTTTT
TRBJ1-6 | NA | NA | TRBV6-4 | CASDDSYNSPLHF | TGTGCCAGCGACGACAGCTATAATTCACCCCTCCACTTT
TRBJ2-7 | NA | NA | TRBV7-9 | CASSLIAGDYEQYF | TGTGCCAGCAGCTTAATTGCAGGGGACTACGAGCAGTACTTC
TRBJ2-5 | TRBD2 | once | TRBV7-8 | CASSLRLAETQYF | TGTGCCAGCAGCCTACGACTAGCGGAGACCCAGTACTTC
TRBJ2-2 | NA | NA | TRBV9 | CASSDIEGGNTGELFF | TGTGCCAGCAGCGACATCGAGGGGGGGAACACCGGGGAGCTGTTTTTT
TRBJ2-6 | NA | NA | TRBV12-3/TRBV12-4 | CASNTAGANVLTF | TGTGCCAGCAACACAGCTGGGGCCAACGTCCTGACTTTC
TRBJ1-1 | TRBD1 | NA | TRBV2 | CASSATGFGTEAFF | TGTGCCAGCAGTGCGACAGGGTTCGGCACTGAAGCTTTCTTT
TRBJ1-1 | TRBD1 | NA | TRBV18 | CASSPLGQSTEAFF | TGTGCCAGCTCACCCCTGGGACAGTCCACTGAAGCTTTCTTT
TRBJ2-1 | TRBD1 | NA | TRBV6-5 | CASSYPEQGPYNEQFF | TGTGCCAGCAGTTACCCAGAACAGGGGCCCTACAATGAGCAGTTCTTC
TRBJ1-1 | NA | NA | TRBV4-3 | CASSQVPMNTEAFF | TGCGCCAGCAGCCAAGTCCCCATGAACACTGAAGCTTTCTTT
TRBJ2-7 | NA | NA | TRBV7-9 | CASSQTGYEQYF | TGTGCCAGCAGCCAGACAGGCTACGAGCAGTACTTC
TRBJ1-6 | TRBD1 | NA | TRBV27 | CASSQGQGTYNSPLHF | TGTGCCAGCAGTCAAGGACAGGGAACCTATAATTCACCCCTCCACTTT
TRBJ2-4 | NA | NA | TRBV7-9 | CASSLEGNIQYF | TGTGCCAGCAGCTTAGAGGGAAACATTCAGTACTTC
TRBJ2-1 | TRBD1 | NA | TRBV19 | CASSSRDRNYNEQFF | TGTGCCAGTAGTAGCCGGGACAGGAACTACAATGAGCAGTTCTTC
TRBJ2-1 | TRBD2 | NA | TRBV3-1/TRBV3-2 | CASSQEVASGNEQFF | TGTGCCAGCAGCCAAGAAGTGGCTAGCGGCAATGAGCAGTTCTTC
TRBJ1-2 | NA | NA | TRBV5-1 | CASSLDGGYGYTF | TGCGCCAGCAGCTTGGATGGCGGCTATGGCTACACCTTC
TRBJ1-5 | NA | NA | TRBV3-1/TRBV3-2 | CASSQDLRFNQPQHF | TGTGCCAGCAGCCAAGATTTGCGTTTCAATCAGCCCCAGCATTTT
TRBJ2-5 | NA | NA | TRBV3-1/TRBV3-2 | CASSQTGSQETQYF | TGTGCCAGCAGCCAAACGGGTTCGCAAGAGACCCAGTACTTC
TRBJ2-3 | TRBD2 | NA | TRBV9 | CASSALSGGAADTQYF | TGTGCCAGCAGCGCCCTTAGCGGGGGGGCTGCAGATACGCAGTATTTT
TRBJ1-1 | NA | few | TRBV5-4 | CASSLPKQGDTEAFF | TGTGCCAGCAGCCTCCCGAAACAGGGAGACACTGAAGCTTTCTTT
TRBJ2-1 | TRBD2 | NA | TRBV10-2 | CASSPREGSYNEQFF | TGCGCCAGCAGTCCGCGGGAGGGCTCCTACAATGAGCAGTTCTTC
TRBJ2-5 | NA | NA | TRBV5-1 | CASRDTQETQYF | TGCGCCAGCAGGGACACTCAAGAGACCCAGTACTTC
TRBJ1-1 | NA | NA | TRBV5-1 | CASSLQVANTEAFF | TGCGCCAGCAGCTTACAGGTGGCGAACACTGAAGCTTTCTTT
TRBJ1-4 | TRBD1 | NA | TRBV5-6 | CASSERWDRGAEKLFF | TGTGCCAGCAGCGAACGATGGGACAGGGGCGCTGAAAAACTGTTTTTT
TRBJ2-6 | NA | NA | TRBV7-2 | CASSFQGGANVLTF | TGTGCCAGCAGCTTCCAGGGTGGGGCCAACGTCCTGACTTTC
TRBJ2-7 | TRBD2 | once | TRBV18 | CASSPPGLAGGPFEQYF | TGTGCCAGCTCACCACCGGGACTAGCGGGGGGGCCGTTCGAGCAGTACTTC
TRBJ1-1 | NA | NA | TRBV29-1 | CSVVGNTEAFF | TGCAGCGTTGTGGGGAACACTGAAGCTTTCTTT